This TCR beta chain was sequenced for a study of cytomegalovirus exposure and HLA in healthy donors (dated by TCRdb to 2016 to 2017). With respect to the entire study: According to an earlier analysis of 587 of the donors, 150 million to 200 million T cells yielded over 100 million unique TCR beta sequences and approximately 280 Gb of sequence data. An early release that covered about 600 HLA-typed donors contained approximately 300 gigabases of sequencing data and 65 million to 100 million unique TCR sequences. Among the roughly 400 genotyped donors, 75% to 90% belonged to the genetic ancestry cluster associated with self-reported Caucasian donors. The aim of the study was to test whether cataloging public T cell receptors could identify signatures of past pathogen exposure. The T cell repertoires of roughly 660 subjects were profiled by immunosequencing and related to cytomegalovirus serostatus. Besides the first cohort of about 730 subjects, a separate validation cohort made up of 120 different subjects was used. High-throughput TCR immunosequencing, statistical association of individual TCRs with disease status, and machine learning were combined to predict cytomegalovirus infection status. In a later analysis, previously published TCR beta repertoires from about 670 donors were re-analyzed and high-resolution HLA genotyping was added so that TCR occurrence patterns could be studied. Rather than drawing on any new phenotypic data, the later analysis identified candidate immune exposures from TCR beta sequences and the way those sequences occurred across donors. An earlier analysis of several hundred of the donors used high-throughput TCR beta sequencing to judge whether each TCR beta V gene segment behaved as functional or pseudogenic. Donor age, sex, ethnicity and CMV serostatus were collected together with the repertoire data. In a later genetic analysis, genome-wide SNP genotypes for about 55% of the roughly 700 donors were used, and that subset was treated as a discovery cohort. Every discovery cohort repertoire had been produced on one sequencing platform. Class I and class II HLA loci were covered by the typing at four-digit resolution. The number of typed donors differed by locus: roughly 620-630 for A, B, C, DRB1 and DQB1; approximately 520 for DQA1; 600 to 610 for DPA1; and about 450 for DPB1. Four to six DR-DQ haplotypes were handled as single units for association and clustering, since linkage in the cohort was strong. On average, around 200,000 unique TCR beta nucleotide sequences were sequenced per donor among 398 genotyped donors of the cohort, with around 19% of those sequences being non-productive. Overall study results and their limits: In vitro tests confirmed that three of the cytomegalovirus-associated TCR beta chains recognize cytomegalovirus antigens. The authors suggested that the approach could potentially be generalized to other disease states and immunological phenotypes. Strong co-occurrence of HLA alleles, especially DR and DQ, made assigning TCR associations to individual alleles difficult. In an earlier analysis of a few hundred of the donors, most TCR beta V segments were observed in productive rearrangements about 87% or about 30% of the time, broadly matching IMGT annotations. Some IMGT-functional V segments, including TRBV6-2 and TRBV6-3, could not be distinguished by the 87-base-pair reads and were therefore excluded. The classifier was reported to diagnose cytomegalovirus status with high specificity and sensitivity in both the original and validation cohorts. The earlier analysis of 450 to 700 of the donors excluded approximately 15 rarely observed V segments, including chromosome 9 orphons, because counts were too low. The study listed 150 to 200 TCR beta chains as associated with cytomegalovirus. This cohort had only TCR beta chains sequenced, and the lack of alpha or paired-chain data limited which features could be detected. The only immune exposure information available for the cohort was CMV serostatus. Correlated functional status among segregating V segments might be attributable to linkage disequilibrium, but an unknown experimental factor could not be ruled out. A group of highly shared sequence variants was considered likely to be a technical artifact of the sequencing pipeline. In a later analysis, the rate of TCR association differed among HLA loci, with DRB1 alleles having the most associated TCRs and HLA-C alleles having the fewest. Because HLA typing was missing for some donors at each locus, association tests included only the typed subset. In a later analysis, HLA-associated TCR beta chains showed more clonal expansion and lower generation probabilities than non-associated chains that were equally common. In a later analysis, over 15,000 TCR beta sequences were associated with specific HLA alleles at a false discovery rate of 0.05. Most TCR sequences were observed very rarely across donors, whereas some public TCRs were present in many individuals. V-gene and J-gene trimming of TCR beta chains was associated with a missense DCLRE1C variant in a later genetic analysis, and the association was replicated in an independent cohort. In a later genetic analysis, fewer N-insertions in productive TCRs were reported among donors in an Asian-associated ancestry cluster than the roughly 670-donor mean. A further reported finding was that TCR beta sequences accurately predicted the HLA-A and HLA-B alleles for most subjects in the first cohort. A later analysis reported that several top co-occurrence clusters appeared linked to parvovirus B19, influenza, CMV and Epstein-Barr virus. Sequencing depth was assumed to be roughly uniform across donors in the presence/absence analyses, though that assumption may not hold. According to a later analysis, most CMV-associated TCR beta chains appeared to be HLA-restricted, and the HLA associations seemed to be driven largely by CMV exposure.

Receptors were amplified or captured by the immunoSEQ multiplex PCR assay. A mixture of 60 forward primers for TCR Vbeta segments and 13 reverse primers for TCR Jbeta segments was used in the multiplex PCR. Amplification of the CDR3 region of rearranged TCR beta genes was performed with a multiplex PCR assay on genomic DNA. Amplified TCR beta libraries were sequenced as 87-base-pair reads on the Illumina HiSeq System. The paper's data handling went like this. A later analysis counted tens of millions of unique TCR beta chains across the 650 to 700 repertoires, and some 11 million of these chains were shared by at least two donors. Raw reads were error-corrected and collapsed into unique sequences with a nearest-neighbor algorithm that merged closely related sequences to remove PCR and sequencing errors. V, D and J gene segments were assigned by aligning CDR3 sequences to IMGT reference sequences. Each retained sequence needed at least a six-nucleotide match to both a V gene segment and a J gene segment. Rearrangements were classified as productive when the CDR3 lacked stop codons and remained in frame with V and J, and all other rearrangements were classified as non-productive. CDR3 was defined by IMGT convention, running from the second conserved V-encoded cysteine to the conserved J-encoded phenylalanine. The earlier analysis of about 590 of the donors excluded sequences that lacked an unambiguous match to a single V gene segment. An earlier analysis of almost 600 of the donors classified V segments as functional when productive rearrangements were above 56.7% and as segregating when the standard deviation between donors was above 5%. A statistical classification framework was developed to diagnose cytomegalovirus status using the catalog of TCR beta chain sequences. In a later analysis, V and J genes were assigned by comparing TCR nucleotide sequences against IMGT/GENE-DB human TR gene sequences. The TCRdist pipeline was used in a later analysis to assign CDR3 sequences and most-parsimonious VDJ recombination scenarios. In a later analysis, every TCR beta chain was defined by the combination of its CDR3 amino acid sequence and its V-gene family, and reads without a unique V-gene family were dropped. To address suspected cross-contamination and a sequencing artifact, a later analysis removed a few hundred highly shared, low-generation-probability nucleotide sequences. In a later analysis, a clonal expansion index was calculated for each public chain from normalized within-repertoire ranks of inferred template counts. A later analysis computed generation probabilities with a VDJ recombination model fitted to out-of-frame rearrangements, and checked the results against IGoR. In a later analysis, hypergeometric tests were used to score TCR-TCR, TCR-HLA and TCR-CMV co-occurrence, with a repertoire-size bias correction applied to TCR pairs. In a later analysis, false discovery rates were estimated by permuting HLA or CMV assignments 20 times. In a later analysis, co-occurring TCRs were grouped using DBSCAN, and TCRdist sequence similarity was added for clustering within HLA-allele-positive subsets. Repertoires with fewer than 30,000 or more than 120,000 public chains were left out of co-occurrence clustering, as were four to six repertoires with anomalous nucleotide sharing. The immuneACCESS repertoire file appears here via TCRdb, limited to in-frame rearrangements. These files lack a portion of the clones; in checked studies, under half of the deficit traces to unresolved V genes, and the cause of the others is not known. That table furnishes V, J and clone size, whereas the DNA furnished D and trimming. A total of more than 150,000 clones appear in this sample, 65% to 90% of them only once. The ten largest clonotypes hold around 6.6% of the sample.

Comments on this clone: It has no known antigen specificity. No base qualities exist here, and no much larger clone lies one base off it.

In total, around 600 healthy bone marrow donors made up the cohort. All cohort members were sampled while nominally healthy, although unrecorded immune exposures were likely present. The donor tested CMV seropositive, placing the donor among the 290 or so seropositive members of the cohort. A peripheral blood sample was collected from each donor, and TCR beta sequencing was performed on peripheral blood mononuclear cells. Genomic DNA was extracted from the blood cell samples with the Qiagen DNeasy Blood Extraction Kit. According to the germline V gene (reference sequence), CDR1 reads MNHNY and CDR2 reads SVGAGI. Measured from the cysteine to the phenylalanine, the CDR3 is 14 residues long. The entry retains the CDR3 DNA only, 42 bases that are in frame from base 1. Clipping removes 6 bases from V and 5 bases from J, with 7 as the unmatched junction base count.

The sequenced sample consisted of PBMCs. The chain was built from TRBV6-6 and TRBJ1-1, and 9 junctional nucleotides match TRBD1. The sequence came from a woman between 45 and 65 years old in good health and CMV-seropositive. The CDR3 amino acid sequence is: CASRRTGEVTEAFF. The nucleotide sequence is given as TGTGCCAGCAGGAGGACAGGGGAGGTTACTGAAGCTTTCTTT.